Detailed here is one T cell receptor (beta chain). As yet, its antigen is unknown. This sample stems from a study of T cells in localized non-small cell lung cancer. General study results and limits: Elevated circulating T cell density in blood was associated with longer overall survival. In adjacent lung, a median roughly 62 of the top 100 tumor clones were found. Multi-region tumor sequencing was not done, so intratumor heterogeneity could not be excluded. Among the tissues sampled, uninvolved adjacent lung had the highest T cell clonality, above tumor.

Produced via immunoSEQ multiplex PCR; TCRdb's table is partial and in-frame only. The table lists about 40,000 clones, about 76% of them singletons. The junction had 4 bases not matched to a gene; V was cut back by 4 bases and J by 2 bases. The germline V gene has CDR1 SGHRS and CDR2 YFSETQ. CDR3 length equals 14 residues. Sequenced here: peripheral blood mononuclear cells, sampled before any cancer treatment. This chain connects TRBV5-1 to TRBJ2-5; 8 positions match TRBD2. This TCR derives from a male donor at least 60 years old with stage II lung adenocarcinoma. Here the CDR3 reads CASSTGGFQETQYF. CDR3 nucleotides: TGCGCCAGCAGCACGGGAGGGTTTCAAGAGACCCAGTACTTC.